This TCR beta chain was identified during a study of shared clonotypes between healthy human individuals. Overall study results and limits: Four donors shared around 5% of their naive CD4 clonotypes. Generally, naive subsets came out with larger estimated richness than memory subsets.

Germline loops: CDR1 SNHLY, CDR2 FYNNEI. The V gene end was trimmed by 8 bases and the J gene end by 7 bases; junction bases not matched to a gene: 4. The CDR3 totals 12 residues. It was at deep level that the assay was run. The table came from immunoSEQ multiplex PCR; TCRdb's copy has only in-frame clones and leaves some out. The table has roughly 640,000 clones, roughly 70% seen once; the top ten hold approximately 1.7%. Those who donated were healthy HIV-negative adults, with no recent acute infections or vaccinations reported. As concerns this clone: What it recognizes is unknown.

This receptor was identified in a woman aged 25 to 45 in good health. The sample was memory CD4+ T cells sorted from blood. Subset meaning: CD45RA-negative fraction. This rearrangement joins TRBV2 to TRBJ2-1; 8 positions agree with TRBD2. The CDR3 protein is CASRIAGNEQFF. The CDR3 DNA reads as TGTGCCAGCCGAATAGCGGGAAATGAGCAGTTCTTC.